This TCR beta chain was captured in a study of T-cell reconstitution after alpha-beta-depleted transplantation in children. Points from the study as a whole: At the one-year point after transplant, T-cell counts and TCRbeta diversity were found to come mostly from T cells that had been newly produced. From surviving recipient T cells and thymic progenitors came the high day-60 TCRbeta diversity observed in some patients. Several hundred expanded graft clones reportedly gave rise to the alpha-beta T cells present about two months after transplant.

This clonotype appeared a few times. Antigen: not known. V lost 0 bases and J 3 bases, leaving 9 bases between the germline ends. The germline V gene encodes CDR1 MDHEN and CDR2 SYDVKM. The CDR3 is 15 amino acids. Preparation of the TCRbeta library involved a method that used unique molecular identifiers. A single record per CDR3 protein comes from TCRdb applying MiXCR to the PCR reads. The sample includes some 840,000 distinct CDR3 sequences, around 15% of them seen just once. The TCR was taken from a male patient under 18 who had a stem cell transplant for acute lymphoblastic leukemia, so the T cells may come from the graft donor. The chain employs TRBV28 and TRBJ2-1, with D perhaps TRBD2 (5 bases). This sample comprised PBMCs, mostly from graft donor cells, obtained 360 days after TCRalphabeta/CD19-depleted stem cell transplant. In DNA, the CDR3 is TGTGCCAGCAGTTTATGGGGAGCGAACTACAATGAGCAGTTCTTC. Amino acid sequence: CASSLWGANYNEQFF. Full variable domain (outside the CDR3, taken from reference TRBV28 and TRBJ2-1): DVKVTQSSRYLVKRTGEKVFLECVQDMDHENMFWYRQDPGLGLRLIYFSYDVKMKEKGDIPEGYSVSREKKERFSLILESASTNQTSMYLCASSLWGANYNEQFFGPGTRLTVL.